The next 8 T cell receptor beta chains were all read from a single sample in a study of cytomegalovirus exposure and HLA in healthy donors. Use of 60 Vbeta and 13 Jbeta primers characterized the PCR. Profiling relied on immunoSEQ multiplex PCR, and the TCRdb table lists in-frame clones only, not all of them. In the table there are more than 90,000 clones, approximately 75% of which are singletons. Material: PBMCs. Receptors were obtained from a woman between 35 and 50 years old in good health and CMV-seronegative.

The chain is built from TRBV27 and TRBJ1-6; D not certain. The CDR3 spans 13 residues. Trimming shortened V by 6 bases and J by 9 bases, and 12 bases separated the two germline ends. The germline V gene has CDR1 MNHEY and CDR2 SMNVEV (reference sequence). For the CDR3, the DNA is TGTGCCAGCAGCGACATCCAGACTTCACCCCTCCACTTT. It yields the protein CASSDIQTSPLHF.

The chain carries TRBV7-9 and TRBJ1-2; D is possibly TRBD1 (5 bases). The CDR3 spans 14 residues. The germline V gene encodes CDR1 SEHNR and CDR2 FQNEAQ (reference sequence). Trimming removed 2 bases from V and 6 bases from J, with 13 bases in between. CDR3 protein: CASSLPTALDGYTF. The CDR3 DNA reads TGTGCCAGCAGCTTACCGACAGCCTTGGATGGCTACACCTTC.

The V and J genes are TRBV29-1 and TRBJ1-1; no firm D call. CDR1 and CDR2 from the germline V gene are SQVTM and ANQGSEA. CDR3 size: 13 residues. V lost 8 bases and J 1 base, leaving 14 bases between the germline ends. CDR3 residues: CSLRPGGNTEAFF. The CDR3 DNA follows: TGCAGCCTACGGCCGGGTGGGAACACTGAAGCTTTCTTT.

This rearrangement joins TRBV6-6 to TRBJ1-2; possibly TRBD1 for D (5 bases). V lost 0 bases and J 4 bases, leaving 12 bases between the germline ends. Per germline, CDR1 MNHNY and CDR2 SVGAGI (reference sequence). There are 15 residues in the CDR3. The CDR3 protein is CASSYSTDSIYGYTF. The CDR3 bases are TGTGCCAGCAGTTACTCGACAGATAGTATCTATGGCTACACCTTC.

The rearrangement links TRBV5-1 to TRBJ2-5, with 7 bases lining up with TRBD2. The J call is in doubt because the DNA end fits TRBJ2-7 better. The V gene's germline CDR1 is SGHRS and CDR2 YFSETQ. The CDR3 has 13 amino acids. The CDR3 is CASSFREGNEQYF. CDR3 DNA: TGCGCCAGCAGCTTTAGGGAGGGGAACGAGCAGTACTTC.

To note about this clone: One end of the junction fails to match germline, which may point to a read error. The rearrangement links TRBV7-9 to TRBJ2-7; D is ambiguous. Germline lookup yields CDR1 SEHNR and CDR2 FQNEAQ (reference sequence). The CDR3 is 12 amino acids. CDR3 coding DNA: TGTTCCAGCAGCTTTCAAGACGCGACTCTGTACTTC. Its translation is CSSSFQDATLYF.

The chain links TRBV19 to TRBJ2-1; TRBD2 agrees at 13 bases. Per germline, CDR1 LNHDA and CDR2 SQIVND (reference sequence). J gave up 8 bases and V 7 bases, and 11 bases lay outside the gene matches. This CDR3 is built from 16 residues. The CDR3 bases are TGTGCCAGTACCGAAAGTAGAACTAGCGGGAGGGATGAGCAGTTCTTC. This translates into CASTESRTSGRDEQFF.

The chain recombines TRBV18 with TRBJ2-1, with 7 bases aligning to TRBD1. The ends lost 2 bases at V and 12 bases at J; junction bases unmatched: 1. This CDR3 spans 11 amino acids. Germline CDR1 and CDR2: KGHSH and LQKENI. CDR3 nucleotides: TGTGCCAGCTCACCAGGACAGGCGCAGTTCTTC. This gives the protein CASSPGQAQFF.